This T cell receptor (beta chain) is from a study of T cell clones after liver transplantation. Study-level background: TCRbeta sequencing after a pre-transplant mixed lymphocyte reaction identified graft-donor-reactive clones, later tracked in post-transplant blood. Subjects received no induction therapy and standard immunosuppression until randomization at 12-24 months post-transplant. Tolerant meant at least one year fully off immunosuppression without liver enzymes above twice normal. General study findings and limits: The donor-reactive repertoire was only partly measurable in two subjects, lacking donor cells.

Regarding this clone: Its specificity is unknown.

Using immunoSEQ multiplex PCR, the repertoire was profiled, and TCRdb retains in-frame clones only, with some absent. The sample shows approximately 6,400 clones, 80% of them seen only once. Germline V gives CDR1 MNHEY, CDR2 SMNVEV (reference sequence). The CDR3 has 15 residues. V dropped 4 bases and J dropped 4; count of bases not matched to a gene: 4. The sample was CD8+ T cells from blood, taken approximately 3.5 years after liver transplant. The sequence derives from a human patient who received a liver transplant. Some T cells may be transferred from the graft donor. The rearrangement links TRBV27 to TRBJ2-3, with 11 bases identical to TRBD2. The CDR3 protein is CASSSLAGVADTQYF. The CDR3 bases are TGTGCCAGCAGTTCACTAGCGGGAGTGGCAGATACGCAGTATTTT.